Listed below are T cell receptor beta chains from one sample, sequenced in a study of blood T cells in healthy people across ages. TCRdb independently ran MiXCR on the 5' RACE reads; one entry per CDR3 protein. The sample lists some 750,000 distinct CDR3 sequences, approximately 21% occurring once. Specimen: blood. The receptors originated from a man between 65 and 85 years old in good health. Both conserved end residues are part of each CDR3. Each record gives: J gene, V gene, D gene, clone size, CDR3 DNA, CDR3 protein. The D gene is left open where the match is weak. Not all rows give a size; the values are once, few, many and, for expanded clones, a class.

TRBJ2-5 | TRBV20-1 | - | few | TGCAGTGCCGAGGGTAGCTGGTCGGAGACCCAGTACTTC | CSAEGSWSETQYF
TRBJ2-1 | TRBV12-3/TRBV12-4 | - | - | TGTGCCAGCAGTTTATCGAAGGGTGAGCAGTTCTTC | CASSLSKGEQFF
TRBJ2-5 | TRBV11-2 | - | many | TGTGCCAGCAGCTTAGTACGGCGGGAGACCCAGTACTTC | CASSLVRRETQYF
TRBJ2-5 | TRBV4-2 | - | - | TGTGCCAGCAGCGTTTCCGGGGGAGAGACCCAGTACTTC | CASSVSGGETQYF
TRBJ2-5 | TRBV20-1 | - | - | TGCAGTGCTAGAGATCGGAGAAATTGGGAGACCCAGTACTTC | CSARDRRNWETQYF
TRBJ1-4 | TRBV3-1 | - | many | TGTGCCAGCAGCCAATGGGGGAAGTCAACTAATGAAAAACTGTTTTTT | CASSQWGKSTNEKLFF
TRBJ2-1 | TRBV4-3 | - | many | TGCGCCAGCAGCCAAGATCGTAGCTCACCAGGAGAGCAGTTCTTC | CASSQDRSSPGEQFF
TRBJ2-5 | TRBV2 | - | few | TGTGCCAGCGTCCCTGGGACCCTACTCGAGACCCAGTACTTC | CASVPGTLLETQYF
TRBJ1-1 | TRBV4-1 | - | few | TGCGCCAGCAGCCACCTGGGGGGGAACACTGAAGCTTTCTTT | CASSHLGGNTEAFF
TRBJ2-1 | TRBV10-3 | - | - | TGTGCCATCAGTGAGGCAGCGAATGAGCAGTTCTTC | CAISEAANEQFF
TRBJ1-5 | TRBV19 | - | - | TGTGCCAGTAGTTACCAGGGGAATCAGCCCCAGCATTTT | CASSYQGNQPQHF
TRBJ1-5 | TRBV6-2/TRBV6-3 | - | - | TGTGCCAGCAGTTACAGTCATTACAATCAGCCCCAGCATTTT | CASSYSHYNQPQHF
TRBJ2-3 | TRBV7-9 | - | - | TGTGCCAGCAGCTTAGGGTTCGCAGATACGCAGTATTTT | CASSLGFADTQYF
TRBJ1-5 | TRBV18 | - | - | TGTGCCAGCTCACCGGCCCACGGGGCTAATCAGCCCCAGCATTTT | CASSPAHGANQPQHF
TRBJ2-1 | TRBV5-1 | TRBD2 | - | TGCGCCAGCAGCTTGGGACTAGCGGGGGGGCCATCACCCTATGAGCAGTTCTTC | CASSLGLAGGPSPYEQFF
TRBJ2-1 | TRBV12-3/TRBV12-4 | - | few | TGTGCCAGCAGGCCTGGTTTAATTGAGGGCGATGAGCAGTTCTTC | CASRPGLIEGDEQFF
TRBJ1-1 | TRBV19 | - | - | TGTGCCAGTAGTATAGATGGGGGCCACACTGAAGCTTTCTTT | CASSIDGGHTEAFF
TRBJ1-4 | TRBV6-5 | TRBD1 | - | TGTGCCAGCAGTTCAGACAGGGGAGGGAAACTGTTTTTT | CASSSDRGGKLFF